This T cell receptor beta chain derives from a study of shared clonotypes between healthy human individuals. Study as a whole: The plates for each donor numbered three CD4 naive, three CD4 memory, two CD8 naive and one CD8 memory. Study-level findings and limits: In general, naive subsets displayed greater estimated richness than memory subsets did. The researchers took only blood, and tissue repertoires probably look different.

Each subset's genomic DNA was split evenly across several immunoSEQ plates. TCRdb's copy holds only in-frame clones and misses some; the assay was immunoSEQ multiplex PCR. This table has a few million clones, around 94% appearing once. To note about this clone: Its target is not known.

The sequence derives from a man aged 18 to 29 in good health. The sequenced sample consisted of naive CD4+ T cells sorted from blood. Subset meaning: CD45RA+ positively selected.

CDR3 loop: CASTASGGSTDTQYF. The DNA of the CDR3 is TGTGCCAGTACTGCCTCGGGCGGTAGCACAGATACGCAGTATTTT. The chain joins TRBV19 to TRBJ2-3, with D hard to call. The germline V gene has CDR1 LNHDA and CDR2 SQIVND (reference sequence). V was pared by 7 bases and J by 0 bases, with 14 bases between. This CDR3 has 15 residues.